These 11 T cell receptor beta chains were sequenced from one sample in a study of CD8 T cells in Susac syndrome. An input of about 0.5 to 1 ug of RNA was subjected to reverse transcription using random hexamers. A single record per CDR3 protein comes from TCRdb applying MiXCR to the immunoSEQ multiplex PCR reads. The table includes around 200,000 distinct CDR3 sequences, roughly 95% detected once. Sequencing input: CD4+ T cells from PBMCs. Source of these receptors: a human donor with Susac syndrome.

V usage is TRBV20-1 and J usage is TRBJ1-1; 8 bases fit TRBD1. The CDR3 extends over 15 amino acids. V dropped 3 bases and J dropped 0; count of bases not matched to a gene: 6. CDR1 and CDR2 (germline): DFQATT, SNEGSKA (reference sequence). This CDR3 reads CSASLWGQVNTEAFF. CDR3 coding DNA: TGCAGTGCTAGTCTTTGGGGACAGGTGAACACTGAAGCTTTCTTT.

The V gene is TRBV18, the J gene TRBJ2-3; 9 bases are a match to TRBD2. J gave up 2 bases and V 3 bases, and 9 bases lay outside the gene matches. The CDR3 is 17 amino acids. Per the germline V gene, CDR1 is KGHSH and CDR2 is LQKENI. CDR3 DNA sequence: TGTGCCAGCTCACCGGCGGGGGGGGCACGTACCACAGATACGCAGTATTTT. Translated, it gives CASSPAGGARTTDTQYF.

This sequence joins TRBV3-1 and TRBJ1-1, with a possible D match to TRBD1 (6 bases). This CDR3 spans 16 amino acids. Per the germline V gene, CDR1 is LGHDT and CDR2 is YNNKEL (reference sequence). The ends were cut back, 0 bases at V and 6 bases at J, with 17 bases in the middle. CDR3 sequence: CASSQDLPGTMAEAFF. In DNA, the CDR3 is TGTGCCAGCAGCCAAGATCTCCCAGGGACAATGGCTGAAGCTTTCTTT.

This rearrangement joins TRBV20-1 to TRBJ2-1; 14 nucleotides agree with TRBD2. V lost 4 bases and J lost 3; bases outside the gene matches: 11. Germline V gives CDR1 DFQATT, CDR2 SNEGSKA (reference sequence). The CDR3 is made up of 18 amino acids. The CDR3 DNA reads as TGCAGTGCTACGGGACTAGCGGGGGCCAGATCTCTCTACAATGAGCAGTTCTTC. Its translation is CSATGLAGARSLYNEQFF.

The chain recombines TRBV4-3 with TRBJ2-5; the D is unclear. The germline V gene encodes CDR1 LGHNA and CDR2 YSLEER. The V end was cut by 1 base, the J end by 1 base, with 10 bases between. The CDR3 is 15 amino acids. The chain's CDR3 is CASSQALNSQETQYF. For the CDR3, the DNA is TGCGCCAGCAGCCAAGCTTTGAACAGCCAAGAGACCCAGTACTTC.

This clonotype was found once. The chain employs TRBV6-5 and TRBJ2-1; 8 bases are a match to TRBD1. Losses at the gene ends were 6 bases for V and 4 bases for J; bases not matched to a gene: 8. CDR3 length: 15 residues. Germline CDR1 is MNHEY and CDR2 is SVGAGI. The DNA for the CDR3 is TGTGCCAGCAGAGCACAGGGGGTGGATTACAATGAGCAGTTCTTC. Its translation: CASRAQGVDYNEQFF.

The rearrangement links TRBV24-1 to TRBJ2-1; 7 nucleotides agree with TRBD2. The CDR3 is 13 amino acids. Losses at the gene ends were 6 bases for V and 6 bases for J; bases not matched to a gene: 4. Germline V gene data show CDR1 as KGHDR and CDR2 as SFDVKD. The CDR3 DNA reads TGTGCCACCAGTCAGACTAGCTCCAATGAGCAGTTCTTC. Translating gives CATSQTSSNEQFF.

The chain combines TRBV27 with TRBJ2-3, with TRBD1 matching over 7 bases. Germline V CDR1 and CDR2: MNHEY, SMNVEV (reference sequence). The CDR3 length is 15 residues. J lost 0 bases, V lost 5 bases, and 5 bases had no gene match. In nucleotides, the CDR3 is TGTGCCAGCAGTCCGACAGGGCGAAGCACAGATACGCAGTATTTT. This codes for CASSPTGRSTDTQYF.

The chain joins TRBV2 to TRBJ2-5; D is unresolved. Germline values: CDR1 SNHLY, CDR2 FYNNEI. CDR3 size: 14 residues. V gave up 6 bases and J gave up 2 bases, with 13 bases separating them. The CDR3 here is CASRGRSRQETQYF. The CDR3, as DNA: TGTGCCAGCAGGGGAAGAAGCAGGCAAGAGACCCAGTACTTC.

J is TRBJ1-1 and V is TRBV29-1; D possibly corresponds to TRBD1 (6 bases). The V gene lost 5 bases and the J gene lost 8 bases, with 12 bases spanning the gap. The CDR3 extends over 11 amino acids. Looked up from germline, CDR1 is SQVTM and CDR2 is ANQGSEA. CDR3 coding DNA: TGCAGCGTTCAAAGGGGGGACGAAGCTTTCTTT. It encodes CSVQRGDEAFF.

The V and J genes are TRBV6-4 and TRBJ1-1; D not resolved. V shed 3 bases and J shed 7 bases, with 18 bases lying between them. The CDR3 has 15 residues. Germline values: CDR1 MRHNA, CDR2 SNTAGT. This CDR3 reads CASSDSNKRRREAFF. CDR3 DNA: TGTGCCAGCAGTGATTCGAACAAGAGGCGGCGTGAAGCTTTCTTT.